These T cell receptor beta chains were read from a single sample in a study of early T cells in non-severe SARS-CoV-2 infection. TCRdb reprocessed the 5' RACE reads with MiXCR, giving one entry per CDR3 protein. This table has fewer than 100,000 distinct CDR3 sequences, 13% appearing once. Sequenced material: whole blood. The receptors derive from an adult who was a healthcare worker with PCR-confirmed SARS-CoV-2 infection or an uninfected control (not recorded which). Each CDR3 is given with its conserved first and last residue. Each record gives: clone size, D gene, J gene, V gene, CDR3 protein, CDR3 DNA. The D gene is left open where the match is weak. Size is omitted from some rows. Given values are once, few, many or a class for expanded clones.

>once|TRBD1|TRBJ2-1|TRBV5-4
CASSPRQGINEQFF
TGTGCCAGCAGCCCGAGACAGGGGATCAATGAGCAGTTCTTC
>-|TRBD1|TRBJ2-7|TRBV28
CATRGQVPYEQYF
TGTGCCACCCGGGGACAGGTTCCCTACGAGCAGTACTTC
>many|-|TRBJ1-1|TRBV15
CATSRDDRRNTEAFF
TGTGCCACCAGCAGGGATGACCGGAGAAACACTGAAGCTTTCTTT
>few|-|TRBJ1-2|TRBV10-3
CAIRPRDGLWGYTF
TGTGCCATCAGACCAAGGGACGGTCTATGGGGCTACACCTTC
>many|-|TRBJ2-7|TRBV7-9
CASSLDWREQYF
TGTGCCAGCAGCCTAGACTGGCGGGAGCAGTACTTC
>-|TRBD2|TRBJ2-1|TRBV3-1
CASSQAGLAGHNEQFF
TGTGCCAGCAGCCAAGCCGGACTAGCGGGCCATAATGAGCAGTTCTTC
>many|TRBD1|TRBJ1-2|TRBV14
CASSQEWTGRGYTF
TGTGCCAGCAGCCAAGAATGGACAGGGCGAGGCTACACCTTC
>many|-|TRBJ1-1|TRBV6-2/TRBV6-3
CASSYQPGFTEAFF
TGTGCCAGCAGTTACCAGCCGGGATTCACTGAAGCTTTCTTT
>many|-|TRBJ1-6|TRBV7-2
CASSSQGRNSPLHF
TGTGCCAGCAGCTCACAGGGCCGGAATTCACCCCTCCACTTT
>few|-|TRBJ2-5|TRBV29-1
CSVEEGSETQYF
TGCAGCGTTGAAGAGGGCAGTGAGACCCAGTACTTC
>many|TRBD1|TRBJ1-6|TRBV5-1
CASSFSQGTQSSPLHF
TGCGCCAGCAGCTTCTCACAGGGGACCCAATCTTCACCCCTCCACTTT
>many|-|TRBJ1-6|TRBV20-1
CSALRTDLSSYNSPLHF
TGCAGTGCTCTACGGACGGACTTGAGCTCCTATAATTCACCCCTCCACTTT
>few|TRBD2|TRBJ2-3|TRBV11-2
CASSPVASGGTSTDTQYF
TGTGCCAGCAGCCCGGTGGCTAGCGGGGGCACTAGCACAGATACGCAGTATTTT
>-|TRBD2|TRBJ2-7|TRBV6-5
CASSYRRGEYEQYF
TGTGCCAGCAGTTATCGACGGGGGGAATACGAGCAGTACTTC
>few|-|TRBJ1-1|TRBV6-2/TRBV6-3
CASSTPTGLNTEAFF
TGTGCCAGCAGCACACCCACAGGGTTGAACACTGAAGCTTTCTTT
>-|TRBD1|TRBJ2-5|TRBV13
CASSQGWGRGRVEETQYF
TGTGCCAGCAGCCAGGGGTGGGGCAGGGGGCGCGTAGAGGAGACCCAGTACTTC
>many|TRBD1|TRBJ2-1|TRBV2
CASSARQGHNEQFF
TGTGCCAGCAGTGCGAGACAGGGACACAATGAGCAGTTCTTC
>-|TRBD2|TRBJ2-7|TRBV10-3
CAISASALAGFNF
TGTGCCATCAGTGCCTCTGCACTAGCGGGATTCAACTTC
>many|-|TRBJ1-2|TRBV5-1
CASSLGQSYGYTF
TGTGCCAGCAGCCTAGGACAGAGCTATGGCTACACCTTC
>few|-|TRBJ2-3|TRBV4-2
CASSQDEGGAWAQYF
TGTGCCAGCAGCCAAGATGAAGGTGGGGCGTGGGCGCAGTATTTT
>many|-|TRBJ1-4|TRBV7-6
CASSEYQGLPNEKLFF
TGTGCCAGCAGCGAGTACCAAGGACTCCCCAATGAAAAACTGTTTTTT
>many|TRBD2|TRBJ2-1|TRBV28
CASSTGLADYNEQFF
TGTGCCAGCAGTACCGGTCTAGCGGATTACAATGAGCAGTTCTTC
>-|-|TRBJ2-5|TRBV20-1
CSARDLRSQETQYF
TGCAGTGCTAGAGATCTGCGGTCTCAAGAGACCCAGTACTTC